Below are 21 T cell receptor beta chains sequenced from a single sample in a study of OX40 agonist ivuxolimab in advanced cancers. The method was immunoSEQ multiplex PCR; TCRdb's version includes in-frame clones alone and lacks a portion of them. Here the sample spans some 48,000 clones, 60% to 80% being singletons. The sequences come from CD4+ or CD8+ T cells sorted from blood, collected in a trial of the OX40 agonist ivuxolimab. All receptors derive from an adult with an advanced solid tumor such as melanoma, head and neck, liver or kidney cancer.

V is TRBV5-1 and J is TRBJ2-7, with D uncertain. Trimming left V 0 bases short and J 2 bases short, with 9 bases between. The CDR3 extends over 14 amino acids. Germline loops: CDR1 SGHRS, CDR2 YFSETQ. The CDR3 sequence: CASSLVGTTYEQYF. In DNA, the CDR3 is TGCGCCAGCAGCTTGGTCGGCACCACCTACGAGCAGTACTTC.

The V and J genes are TRBV6-1 and TRBJ2-5; D ambiguous. Germline CDR1 and CDR2: MNHNS and SASEGT. Trimming took off 4 bases at V and 5 bases at J, with 17 bases between the two ends. The CDR3 consists of 15 residues. The CDR3 here is CASSADLVRPETQYF. CDR3 sequence (DNA): TGTGCCAGCAGTGCAGATCTAGTGCGGCCGGAGACCCAGTACTTC.

Concerning this clone: Within the sample, other DNA sequences also encode this same CDR3. The V gene is TRBV19, the J gene TRBJ1-3, with 7 bases matching TRBD1. The CDR3 runs to 14 residues. The germline CDR1 and CDR2 sequences are LNHDA and SQIVND (reference sequence). J gave up 2 bases and V 6 bases, and 4 bases lay outside the gene matches. CDR3 nucleotides: TGTGCCAGTAGCACGACAGGGACTGGAAACACCATATATTTT. Protein product: CASSTTGTGNTIYF. Full variable domain (remainder filled in from reference TRBV19 and TRBJ1-3): DGGITQSPKYLFRKEGQNVTLSCEQNLNHDAMYWYRQDPGQGLRLIYYSQIVNDFQKGDIAEGYSVSREKKESFPLTVTSAQKNPTAFYLCASSTTGTGNTIYFGEGSWLTVV.

The chain uses TRBV19 and TRBJ2-5; 9 bases match TRBD2. J gave up 5 bases and V 5 bases, and 15 bases lay outside the gene matches. The CDR3 contains 17 residues. Germline V lookup: CDR1 LNHDA, CDR2 SQIVND (reference sequence). The CDR3 reads CASSPRAAGGRRETQYF. In nucleotides, the CDR3 is TGTGCCAGTAGTCCCCGGGCAGCGGGAGGCAGGCGGGAGACCCAGTACTTC.

The chain carries TRBV19 and TRBJ2-7, with a possible D match to TRBD1 (6 bases). CDR1 is LNHDA, CDR2 SQIVND, per germline (reference sequence). The length of the CDR3 is 13 residues. Between the trimmed V and J ends, which lost 1 base and 5 bases, there was a span of 9 bases. The CDR3 DNA follows: TGTGCCAGTAGTATAGGGCAGGGGAACGAGCAGTACTTC. Encoded protein: CASSIGQGNEQYF. The whole variable domain, filled in from reference TRBV19 and TRBJ2-7, reads DGGITQSPKYLFRKEGQNVTLSCEQNLNHDAMYWYRQDPGQGLRLIYYSQIVNDFQKGDIAEGYSVSREKKESFPLTVTSAQKNPTAFYLCASSIGQGNEQYFGPGTRLTVT.

This sequence joins TRBV6-6 and TRBJ1-6, with unresolved D. Germline loops: CDR1 MNHNY, CDR2 SVGAGI (reference sequence). The CDR3 has 14 amino acids. Deletions cut 2 bases from V and 7 bases from J, with 9 bases between. The CDR3 sequence: CASSYGVRNSPLHF. CDR3 in DNA: TGTGCCAGCAGTTACGGTGTCCGAAATTCACCCCTCCACTTT.

This chain links TRBV29-1 with TRBJ2-6; 16 bases are shared with TRBD2. The CDR3 has 16 amino acids. Looked up from germline, CDR1 is SQVTM and CDR2 is ANQGSEA. Trimming at V came to 6 bases and at J to 2 bases, leaving 1 base not matched to a gene. The CDR3 DNA is TGCAGCGTGGGACTAGCGGGAGGGACTGGGGCCAACGTCCTGACTTTC. This sequence encodes CSVGLAGGTGANVLTF.

CDR3 bases: TGCGCCAGCAGCTTCGAGAGCTCCTACAATGAGCAGTTCTTC. The encoded protein is CASSFESSYNEQFF. The genes are TRBV5-1 and TRBJ2-1, with unresolved D. Germline CDR1 is SGHRS and CDR2 is YFSETQ. Deletions cut 2 bases from V and 0 bases from J, with 6 bases between. This CDR3 contains 14 residues.

This sequence joins TRBV30 and TRBJ2-1; 12 positions agree with TRBD2. CDR1 is GTSNPN, CDR2 SVGIG, per germline (reference sequence). The CDR3 contains 14 residues. V trimming: 4 bases; J trimming: 7 bases; junction bases outside the gene matches: 5. In DNA, the CDR3 is TGTGCCTGGACTAGCGGGAGGGCAGGGAATGAGCAGTTCTTC. Protein sequence: CAWTSGRAGNEQFF.

J is TRBJ2-3 and V is TRBV14; no reliable D call. V shed 0 bases and J shed 1 base, with 8 bases lying between them. The CDR3 length is 15 residues. The germline V gene has CDR1 SGHDN and CDR2 FVKESK. The CDR3 coding sequence is TGTGCCAGCAGCCAAGAGCCGAGCCGCACAGATACGCAGTATTTT. This codes for CASSQEPSRTDTQYF. The full variable domain, its missing parts supplied by reference TRBV14 and TRBJ2-3, is EAGVTQFPSHSVIEKGQTVTLRCDPISGHDNLYWYRRVMGKEIKFLLHFVKESKQDESGMPNNRFLAERTGGTYSTLKVQPAELEDSGVYFCASSQEPSRTDTQYFGPGTRLTVL.

This clone showed up just a few times. The chain has TRBV30 and TRBJ1-2; maybe TRBD1 (5 bases). The CDR3 is 14 amino acids. Between the trimmed V and J ends, which lost 0 bases and 3 bases, there was a span of 11 bases. Germline V gene lookup returns CDR1 GTSNPN and CDR2 SVGIG (reference sequence). The CDR3 protein is CAWSVSPRDYGYTF. CDR3 sequence (DNA): TGTGCCTGGAGTGTTTCCCCCAGGGACTATGGCTACACCTTC.

This sequence joins TRBV5-1 and TRBJ2-3; unclear D gene. The germline V and J ends were trimmed by 0 bases and 6 bases, with 5 bases remaining between them. The CDR3 runs to 12 residues. Germline CDR1 SGHRS, CDR2 YFSETQ. As DNA, the CDR3 is TGCGCCAGCAGCTTGGGAGTTGATACGCAGTATTTT. This codes for CASSLGVDTQYF.

The CDR3 DNA reads as TGTGCCAGCAGCTTGGGACACAACGCTGAAGCTTTCTTT. This encodes CASSLGHNAEAFF. This sequence joins TRBV11-3 and TRBJ1-1, with D perhaps matching TRBD1 (6 bases). This CDR3 is built from 13 residues. V was trimmed by 3 bases and J by 6 bases, leaving 11 bases between them. Germline V gene lookup returns CDR1 SGHNT and CDR2 YENEEA.

The rearrangement uses TRBV7-9 and TRBJ2-3; D unresolved. CDR1 SEHNR and CDR2 FQNEAQ come from the germline V gene (reference sequence). This CDR3 region has 15 residues. V gave up 3 bases and J gave up 0 bases, with 10 bases separating them. CDR3: CASSLSSASTDTQYF. CDR3 DNA sequence: TGTGCCAGCAGCTTGTCATCCGCTAGCACAGATACGCAGTATTTT.

The chain uses TRBV7-8 and TRBJ2-2; 10 bases agree with TRBD2. V lost 7 bases to trimming and J lost 2 bases; unmatched junction nucleotides: 7. There are 16 residues in the CDR3. CDR1 and CDR2 (germline): SGHVS, FQNEAQ. The CDR3 loop is CASMISSGSNTGELFF. DNA for the CDR3: TGTGCCAGCATGATTTCTAGCGGGAGTAACACCGGGGAGCTGTTTTTT.

J is TRBJ2-7 and V is TRBV5-6; 10 nucleotides agree with TRBD2. Germline V gene lookup returns CDR1 SGHDT and CDR2 YYEEEE. The V segment lost 3 bases and the J segment 2 bases; nucleotides outside the gene matches: 5. The CDR3 has 15 residues. In nucleotides, the CDR3 is TGTGCCAGCAGCTATGGACTAGCGGACGCCTACGAGCAGTACTTC. Translation: CASSYGLADAYEQYF.

The CDR3 loop reads CASSLGLAVLQETQYF. The DNA of the CDR3 is TGTGCCAGCAGCTTGGGACTAGCGGTGTTACAAGAGACCCAGTACTTC. The rearrangement links TRBV11-2 to TRBJ2-5; TRBD2 matches at 11 bases. V shed 3 bases, J shed 2 bases, and the junction held 5 bases outside the gene matches. In germline, CDR1 is SGHAT, CDR2 FQNNGV. The CDR3 is 16 amino acids.

The chain is built from TRBV5-4 and TRBJ2-7; 9 bases match TRBD2. Germline CDR1 reads SGHNT; CDR2 reads YYREEE (reference sequence). V gave up 3 bases and J gave up 0 bases; unmatched junction bases: 4. The CDR3 runs 15 residues. The CDR3 loop is CASSSTSGFSYEQYF. For the CDR3, the DNA is TGTGCCAGCAGCTCTACTAGCGGGTTCTCCTACGAGCAGTACTTC.

The gene calls are TRBV6-5 and TRBJ1-2, with unresolved D. This CDR3 has 13 residues. With 7 bases removed from V and 2 bases from J, the gap between germline ends came to 11 bases. The germline V gene encodes CDR1 MNHEY and CDR2 SVGAGI. The CDR3 DNA reads as TGTGCCAGCATGGCCCGGGTGAACTATGGCTACACCTTC. This gives the protein CASMARVNYGYTF.

This clone was counted between two and nine times. This sequence joins TRBV30 and TRBJ1-6; 8 bases line up with TRBD1. Germline CDR1 reads GTSNPN; CDR2 reads SVGIG (reference sequence). The CDR3 spans 14 residues. The V gene end was trimmed by 5 bases and the J gene end by 9 bases; junction bases not matched to a gene: 9. The chain's CDR3 is CAWDRGKISSPLHF. The DNA of the CDR3 is TGTGCCTGGGACAGGGGAAAGATTAGTTCACCCCTCCACTTT.

The CDR3 region is CASSARGFYEQYF. The CDR3, as DNA: TGTGCCAGCAGCGCTCGAGGCTTTTACGAGCAGTACTTC. The chain employs TRBV6-1 and TRBJ2-7; D gene unclear. The CDR3 extends over 13 amino acids. Germline V gives CDR1 MNHNS, CDR2 SASEGT. V shed 6 bases and J shed 4 bases, with 13 bases lying between them.